What follows are 13 T cell receptor beta chains derived from one specimen sequenced in a study of cytomegalovirus exposure and HLA in healthy donors. Only in-frame clones appear in the TCRdb table, and some are missing; sequencing was by immunoSEQ multiplex PCR. Found here are some 270,000 clones, 80% to 90% of them singletons; the top ten hold less than 1.2%. The sequencing sample was made of PBMCs. All receptors come from a woman under 30 in good health and CMV-seronegative.

The rearrangement uses TRBV29-1 and TRBJ2-5, with D perhaps matching TRBD2 (5 bases). The CDR3 runs 14 residues. Germline lookup yields CDR1 SQVTM and CDR2 ANQGSEA. The V gene lost 4 bases and the J gene lost 4 bases, with 16 bases spanning the gap. The CDR3 here is CSVALGTGRETQYF. CDR3 DNA sequence: TGCAGCGTTGCCCTGGGAACGGGGAGAGAGACCCAGTACTTC. The full variable domain, its missing parts supplied by reference TRBV29-1 and TRBJ2-5, is SAVISQKPSRDICQRGTSLTIQCQVDSQVTMMFWYRQQPGQSLTLIATANQGSEATYESGFVIDKFPISRPNLTFSTLTVSNMSPEDSSIYLCSVALGTGRETQYFGPGTRLLVL.

This chain joins TRBV27 and TRBJ1-2; TRBD1 might be the D (6 bases). Germline CDR1 and CDR2: MNHEY and SMNVEV (reference sequence). This CDR3 region has 15 residues. Trimming stripped 4 bases from V and 4 bases from J, with 16 bases between. The CDR3 sequence is CASSSLGSGVYGYTF. In DNA, the CDR3 is TGTGCCAGCAGTTCCCTAGGGTCAGGGGTCTATGGCTACACCTTC.

The V gene is TRBV7-6, the J gene TRBJ2-7; the match to TRBD2 covers 10 bases. CDR3 size: 14 residues. Germline CDR1 reads SGHVS; CDR2 reads FNYEAQ. Unmatched junction bases numbered 5, after V lost 5 bases and J lost 4 bases. The CDR3 nucleotides are TGTGCCAGCAGCCCGAGCGGGAGGGGGTACGAGCAGTACTTC. The encoded protein is CASSPSGRGYEQYF.

V gene TRBV10-3 combines with J gene TRBJ1-1, with TRBD1 matching 9 bases. V shed 7 bases and J 1 base; nucleotides not matched to a gene: 7. Germline V CDR1 and CDR2: ENHRY, SYGVKD. The CDR3 covers 15 residues. The CDR3 is CAIKNRGRENTEAFF. DNA of the CDR3: TGTGCCATCAAAAACAGGGGGCGGGAGAACACTGAAGCTTTCTTT.

The chain links TRBV25-1 to TRBJ1-5, with D possibly being TRBD1 (6 bases). Germline CDR1 reads MGHDK; CDR2 reads SYGVNS. This CDR3 contains 17 residues. V shed 4 bases and J shed 0 bases, with 16 bases lying between them. CDR3: CASSALNRVASNQPQHF. The CDR3, as DNA: TGTGCCAGCAGTGCTTTAAACAGGGTAGCTAGCAATCAGCCCCAGCATTTT.

The chain couples TRBV19 to TRBJ2-5, with a possible D match to TRBD1 (7 bases). This CDR3 has 15 residues. Trimming stripped 5 bases from V and 4 bases from J, with 17 bases between. The germline CDR1 and CDR2 sequences are LNHDA and SQIVND (reference sequence). The CDR3 sequence: CASSWWTGGGETQYF. Written as DNA, the CDR3 is TGTGCCAGTAGTTGGTGGACAGGAGGGGGAGAGACCCAGTACTTC. Full variable domain (rest looked up from reference TRBV19 and TRBJ2-5): DGGITQSPKYLFRKEGQNVTLSCEQNLNHDAMYWYRQDPGQGLRLIYYSQIVNDFQKGDIAEGYSVSREKKESFPLTVTSAQKNPTAFYLCASSWWTGGGETQYFGPGTRLLVL.

The chain carries TRBV19 and TRBJ1-5; D gene uncertain. CDR3 length: 13 residues. Germline loops: CDR1 LNHDA, CDR2 SQIVND (reference sequence). V lost 3 bases and J lost 6, with 9 bases in between. DNA for the CDR3: TGTGCCAGTAGTATTAAACGGAGTCAGCCCCAGCATTTT. It encodes CASSIKRSQPQHF.

The V gene is TRBV27, the J gene TRBJ1-4; weak D call: TRBD1 (5 bases). The germline V gene has CDR1 MNHEY and CDR2 SMNVEV (reference sequence). V lost 5 bases and J 5 bases, leaving 12 bases between the germline ends. CDR3 length: 14 residues. The CDR3 spells CASSLQDGNEKLFF. The CDR3, as DNA: TGTGCCAGCAGTCTACAGGACGGCAATGAAAAACTGTTTTTT.

V usage is TRBV7-8 and J usage is TRBJ1-1; TRBD1 might be the D (5 bases). This CDR3 has 15 amino acids. Germline assignment: CDR1 SGHVS and CDR2 FQNEAQ. V lost 1 base, J lost 0 bases, and 9 bases lay in between. The CDR3 sequence: CASSLGQGMNTEAFF. Written as DNA, the CDR3 is TGTGCCAGCAGCTTAGGTCAGGGAATGAACACTGAAGCTTTCTTT.

The chain combines TRBV27 with TRBJ2-1; 8 bases are shared with TRBD2. The CDR3 is made up of 17 amino acids. The germline V gene has CDR1 MNHEY and CDR2 SMNVEV (reference sequence). Germline trimming cut 7 bases from V and 0 bases from J; bases unmatched to any gene: 11. In DNA, the CDR3 is TGTGCCAGCACCCAGGGTAGCGGGAAGCACTCCTACAATGAGCAGTTCTTC. Its protein product is CASTQGSGKHSYNEQFF.

The chain combines TRBV27 with TRBJ1-1, with D perhaps matching TRBD1 (6 bases). This CDR3 spans 14 amino acids. With 5 bases removed from V and 4 bases from J, the gap between germline ends came to 14 bases. Per germline, CDR1 MNHEY and CDR2 SMNVEV (reference sequence). CDR3 protein: CASSLHRETTEAFF. In nucleotides, the CDR3 is TGTGCCAGCAGTCTCCACAGGGAGACCACTGAAGCTTTCTTT.

This chain uses TRBV5-1 with TRBJ2-7; 7 bases fit TRBD1. After removal of 3 bases from V and 4 bases from J, the junction contained 4 bases not matched to a gene. Germline V lookup: CDR1 SGHRS, CDR2 YFSETQ. The CDR3 length is 13 residues. CDR3 protein: CASSSTGEYEQYF. CDR3 nucleotides: TGCGCCAGCAGCTCTACAGGGGAATACGAGCAGTACTTC.

The chain uses TRBV5-1 and TRBJ2-3; unclear D gene. V dropped 6 bases and J dropped 0 bases, with 14 bases sitting between them. CDR3 length: 15 residues. The germline V gene encodes CDR1 SGHRS and CDR2 YFSETQ. In nucleotides, the CDR3 is TGCGCCAGCATGGTCTATAGTCCTAGCACAGATACGCAGTATTTT. It is translated as CASMVYSPSTDTQYF.